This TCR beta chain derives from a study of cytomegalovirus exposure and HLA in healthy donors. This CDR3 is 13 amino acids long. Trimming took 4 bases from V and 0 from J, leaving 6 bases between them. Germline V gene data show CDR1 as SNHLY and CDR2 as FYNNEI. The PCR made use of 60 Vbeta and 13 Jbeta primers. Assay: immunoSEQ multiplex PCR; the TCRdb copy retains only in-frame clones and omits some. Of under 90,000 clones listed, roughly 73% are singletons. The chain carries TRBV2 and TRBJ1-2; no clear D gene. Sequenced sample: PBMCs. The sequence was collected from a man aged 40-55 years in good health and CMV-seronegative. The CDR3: CASSVESNYGYTF. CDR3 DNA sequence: TGTGCCAGCAGTGTTGAGTCTAACTATGGCTACACCTTC.